The clone carrying this T cell receptor (beta chain) was seen at least ten times. Its antigen remains unidentified. Assembly of TCR beta libraries relied on iRepertoire HTBI primers together with Arm-PCR of CDR3 regions. In TCRdb, the multiplex PCR reads were re-called with MiXCR into one record per CDR3 protein. The table includes 600,000 to 800,000 distinct CDR3 sequences, 25% to 35% detected once. These data come from a study of regulatory T cells in long-lasting Graves disease. Overall study context: Disease was considered persistent Graves' disease after over 5 years of antithyroid drugs (with positive TSH receptor antibodies).

The V end was cut by 7 bases, the J end by 3 bases, with 16 bases between. The CDR3 has 14 amino acids. CDR1 and CDR2 (germline): ENHRY, SYGVKD. Time point meaning: persistent/refractory GD, antithyroid drugs over 5 years with positive TRAb. From PBMCs, RNA was extracted and then used to make the TCR library. Study-wide findings and caveats: With persistent disease, TRBV28, TRBJ1-2 and TRBJ2-5 were the favored segments.

The clonotype comes from a female donor with Graves disease. The starting material was peripheral blood mononuclear cells (PBMCs), obtained when the disease was refractory, from a patient treated with antithyroid drugs. V usage is TRBV10-3 and J usage is TRBJ2-7; the D is unclear. CDR3 region: CAIKGEREGYEQYF. CDR3 DNA: TGTGCCATCAAGGGCGAGCGAGAAGGCTACGAGCAGTACTTC.